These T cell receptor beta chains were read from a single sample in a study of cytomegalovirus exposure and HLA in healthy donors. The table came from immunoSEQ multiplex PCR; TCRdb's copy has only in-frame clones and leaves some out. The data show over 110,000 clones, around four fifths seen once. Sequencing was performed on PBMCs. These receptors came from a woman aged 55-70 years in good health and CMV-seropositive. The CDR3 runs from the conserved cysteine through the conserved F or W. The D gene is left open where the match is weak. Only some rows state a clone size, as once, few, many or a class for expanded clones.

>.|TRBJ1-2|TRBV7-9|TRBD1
CASSRGQDPSYGYTF
TGTGCCAGCAGCAGAGGACAGGACCCATCGTATGGCTACACCTTC
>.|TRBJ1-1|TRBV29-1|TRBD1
CSAASRQGGNTEAFF
TGCAGCGCCGCAAGCCGGCAGGGGGGGAACACTGAAGCTTTCTTT
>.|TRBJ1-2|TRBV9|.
CASSAQGLEGYTF
TGTGCCAGCAGTGCTCAGGGGTTGGAGGGCTACACCTTC
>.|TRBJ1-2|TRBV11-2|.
CASSLLNDPAGYTF
TGTGCCAGCAGCTTATTGAACGACCCCGCGGGTTACACCTTC
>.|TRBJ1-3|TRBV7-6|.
CASSLAPPRERNTIYF
TGTGCCAGCAGCTTAGCGCCCCCCCGGGAAAGAAACACCATATATTTT
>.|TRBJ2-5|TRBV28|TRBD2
CASSFPGLTGETQYF
TGTGCCAGCAGTTTCCCGGGACTAACGGGGGAGACCCAGTACTTC
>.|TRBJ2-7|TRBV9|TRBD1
CASSTHTDRAEQYF
TGTGCCAGCAGCACACACACCGACAGGGCCGAGCAGTACTTC
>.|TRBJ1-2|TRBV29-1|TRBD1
CSVRTGEDYGYTF
TGCAGCGTTAGGACAGGGGAAGACTATGGCTACACCTTC
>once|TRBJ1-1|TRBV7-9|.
CASSGRGAGTEAFF
TGTGCCAGCAGCGGCCGGGGGGCGGGCACTGAAGCTTTCTTT
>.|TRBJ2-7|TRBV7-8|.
CASSLDYYEQYF
TGTGCCAGCAGCTTAGACTACTACGAGCAGTACTTC
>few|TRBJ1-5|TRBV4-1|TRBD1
CASSQEATGGQPQHF
TGCGCCAGCAGCCAAGAGGCGACAGGGGGGCAGCCCCAGCATTTT
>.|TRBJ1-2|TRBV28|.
CATKRTATNYGYTF
TGTGCCACCAAGCGGACAGCCACTAACTATGGCTACACCTTC
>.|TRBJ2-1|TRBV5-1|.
CASSLGAAGGPYNEQFF
TGCGCCAGCAGCTTGGGAGCTGCAGGAGGCCCCTACAATGAGCAGTTCTTC
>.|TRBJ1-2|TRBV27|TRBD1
CASSLSGQALGGYTF
TGTGCCAGCAGTTTATCGGGACAGGCCCTTGGGGGCTACACCTTC
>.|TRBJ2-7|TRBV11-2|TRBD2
CASSLEGGSSYEQYF
TGTGCCAGCAGCTTAGAGGGCGGGAGCTCCTACGAGCAGTACTTC
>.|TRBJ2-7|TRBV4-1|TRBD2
CASSQSAGDEQYF
TGCGCCAGCAGCCAATCAGCGGGAGACGAGCAGTACTTC
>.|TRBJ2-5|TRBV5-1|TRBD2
CASSPGLAWQETQYF
TGCGCCAGCAGCCCTGGACTAGCATGGCAAGAGACCCAGTACTTC
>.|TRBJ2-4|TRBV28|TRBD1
CASSTGGPAKNIQYF
TGTGCCAGCAGTACAGGGGGCCCAGCCAAAAACATTCAGTACTTC
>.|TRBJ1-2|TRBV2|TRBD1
CASGSRTGGYGYTF
TGTGCCAGCGGAAGCCGGACAGGGGGTTATGGCTACACCTTC
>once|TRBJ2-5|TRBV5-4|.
CASSLDLGVRQTQYF
TGTGCCAGCAGCTTGGATCTGGGAGTACGACAGACCCAGTACTTC
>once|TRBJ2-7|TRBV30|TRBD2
CAWRRTSFYEQYF
TGTGCCTGGAGAAGGACTAGCTTCTACGAGCAGTACTTC
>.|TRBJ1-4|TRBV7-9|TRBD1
CASSLRPGGEKLFF
TGTGCCAGCAGCTTACGGCCAGGGGGGGAAAAACTGTTTTTT
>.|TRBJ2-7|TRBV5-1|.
CASSSWTDSYEQYF
TGCGCCAGCAGCTCCTGGACAGACTCCTACGAGCAGTACTTC
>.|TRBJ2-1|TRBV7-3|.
CASSNMGSSWYNEQFF
TGTGCCAGCAGCAATATGGGGAGCTCCTGGTACAATGAGCAGTTCTTC
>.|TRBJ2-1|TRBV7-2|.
CASSFLGIGGNEQFF
TGTGCCAGCAGCTTTCTCGGGATCGGGGGTAATGAGCAGTTCTTC
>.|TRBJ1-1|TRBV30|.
CAWEGATEAFF
TGTGCCTGGGAGGGCGCCACTGAAGCTTTCTTT
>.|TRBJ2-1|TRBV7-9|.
CASSFLTGEAGEQFF
TGTGCCAGCAGCTTCTTAACGGGAGAGGCGGGTGAGCAGTTCTTC
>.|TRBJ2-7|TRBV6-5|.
CASSYSDRQYF
TGTGCCAGCAGTTACTCGGACAGACAGTACTTC
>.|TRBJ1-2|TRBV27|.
CASSLSPPRGFGYTF
TGTGCCAGCAGTTTAAGCCCCCCCAGAGGTTTCGGCTACACCTTC
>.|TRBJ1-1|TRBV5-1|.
CASSLVGGAVAEAFF
TGCGCCAGCAGCTTGGTTGGGGGCGCGGTCGCTGAAGCTTTCTTT
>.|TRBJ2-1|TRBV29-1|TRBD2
CSVQLMTSGRAHNEQFF
TGCAGCGTCCAACTAATGACTAGCGGGAGGGCCCATAATGAGCAGTTCTTC
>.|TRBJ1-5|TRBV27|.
CASSTDISRANQPQHF
TGTGCCAGCAGTACGGACATCTCCAGGGCGAATCAGCCCCAGCATTTT
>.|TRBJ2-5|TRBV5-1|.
CASSLGDFPSGTQYF
TGCGCCAGCAGCTTGGGGGACTTCCCCAGTGGGACCCAGTACTTC
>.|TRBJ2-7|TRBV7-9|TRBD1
CASSADRGLDEQYF
TGTGCCAGCAGCGCTGACAGGGGCCTTGACGAGCAGTACTTC
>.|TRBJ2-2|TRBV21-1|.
CASSKGEDRAPGELFF
TGTGCCAGCAGCAAAGGGGAGGACAGGGCCCCCGGGGAGCTGTTTTTT
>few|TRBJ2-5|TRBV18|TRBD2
CASSPGGSFETQYF
TGTGCCAGCTCACCGGGCGGGAGTTTTGAGACCCAGTACTTC
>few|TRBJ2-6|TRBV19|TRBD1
CASSKTGTGVSGANVLTF
TGTGCCAGTAGTAAAACCGGGACAGGGGTTTCTGGGGCCAACGTCCTGACTTTC
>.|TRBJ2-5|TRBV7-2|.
CASSERSVRPAQYF
TGTGCCAGCAGCGAGAGGAGTGTGAGGCCCGCCCAGTACTTC
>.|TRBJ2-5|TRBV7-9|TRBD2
CASSLGGRVGQETQYF
TGTGCCAGCAGCCTCGGCGGGAGGGTCGGGCAAGAGACCCAGTACTTC
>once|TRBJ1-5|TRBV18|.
CASSPPLGLTGSNQPQHF
TGTGCCAGCTCACCACCGTTGGGTCTTACAGGGAGCAATCAGCCCCAGCATTTT
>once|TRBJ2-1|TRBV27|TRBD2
CASRRASGIYNEQFF
TGTGCCAGCCGGCGGGCTAGCGGGATCTACAATGAGCAGTTCTTC
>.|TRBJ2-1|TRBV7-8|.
CASSQRQSSYNEQFF
TGTGCCAGCAGCCAGCGGCAGAGCTCCTACAATGAGCAGTTCTTC
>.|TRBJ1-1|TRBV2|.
CASRGGKSTEAFF
TGTGCCAGCAGAGGAGGGAAGTCCACTGAAGCTTTCTTT
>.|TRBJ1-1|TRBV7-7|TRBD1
CASSPLQGAGGTEAFF
TGTGCTAGCAGCCCCCTACAGGGGGCAGGGGGCACTGAAGCTTTCTTT